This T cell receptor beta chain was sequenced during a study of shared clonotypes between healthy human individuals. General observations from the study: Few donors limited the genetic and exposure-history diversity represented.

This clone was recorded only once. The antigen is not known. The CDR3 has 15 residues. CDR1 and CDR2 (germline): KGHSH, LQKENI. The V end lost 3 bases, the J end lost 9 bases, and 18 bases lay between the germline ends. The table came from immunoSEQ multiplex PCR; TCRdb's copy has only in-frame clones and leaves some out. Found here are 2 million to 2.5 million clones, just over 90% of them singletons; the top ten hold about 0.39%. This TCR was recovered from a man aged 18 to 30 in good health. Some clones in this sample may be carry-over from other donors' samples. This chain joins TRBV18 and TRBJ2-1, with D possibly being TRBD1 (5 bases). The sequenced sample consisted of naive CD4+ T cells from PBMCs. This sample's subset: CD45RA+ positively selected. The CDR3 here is CASSPDMAGLSEQFF. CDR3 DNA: TGTGCCAGCTCACCCGACATGGCAGGGTTGAGTGAGCAGTTCTTC. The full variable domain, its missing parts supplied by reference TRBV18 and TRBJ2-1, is NAGVMQNPRHLVRRRGQEARLRCSPMKGHSHVYWYRQLPEEGLKFMVYLQKENIIDESGMPKERFSAEFPKEGPSILRIQQVVRGDSAAYFCASSPDMAGLSEQFFGPGTRLTVL.